The present TCR beta chain was sequenced within a study of cytomegalovirus exposure and HLA in healthy donors. PCR was performed using 60 Vbeta and 13 Jbeta primers. The table came from immunoSEQ multiplex PCR; TCRdb's copy has only in-frame clones and leaves some out. Of 180,000 or so clones in the sample, 75% to 80% were seen once. The ends lost 7 bases at V and 0 bases at J; junction bases unmatched: 12. The CDR3 length is 18 residues. Germline CDR1 SNHLY, CDR2 FYNNEI. This TCR derives from a man between 45 and 60 years old in good health and CMV-seropositive. Source material: PBMCs. The chain recombines TRBV2 with TRBJ1-5, with 10 positions matching TRBD1. CDR3 protein: CASTNVPGQGYSNQPQHF. CDR3 coding DNA: TGTGCCAGCACTAACGTACCGGGACAGGGGTATAGCAATCAGCCCCAGCATTTT.